Listed below are T cell receptor beta chains from one sample, sequenced in a study of post-analysis software for immune sequencing data. TCRdb independently ran MiXCR on the PCR reads; one entry per CDR3 protein. The profile shows hundreds of thousands of distinct CDR3 sequences, over 45% of them singletons. Sequencing was performed on blood. These receptors were taken from a girl aged 2 to 10 with multiple sclerosis. Both conserved end residues are part of each CDR3. D genes are given only for firm matches. Clone size is not always given. Where it is, it says once, few, many or a class for expanded clones.

once,TRBV7-9,TRBJ1-4,NA,TGTGCCAGCACCGCTCTCACAACAACTAATGAAAAACTGTTTTTT,CASTALTTTNEKLFF
NA,TRBV7-6,TRBJ2-5,TRBD2,TGTGCCAGCAGCCCTACTTGGAGCGGGGGCCTTCTAGAGGCCCAGTACTTC,CASSPTWSGGLLEAQYF
NA,TRBV7-8,TRBJ2-5,TRBD1,TGTGCCAGCAGCTTAGTCCAGGGGGCGATGGAGACCCAGTACTTC,CASSLVQGAMETQYF
NA,TRBV7-8,TRBJ1-1,NA,TGTGCCAGCAGCTTACCCCGACAGATATCAAGGGACACTGAAGCTTTCTTT,CASSLPRQISRDTEAFF
NA,TRBV30,TRBJ2-5,NA,TGTGCCTGGAGTGCCAGGGGCCAAGAGACCCAGTACTTC,CAWSARGQETQYF
once,TRBV20-1,TRBJ2-1,TRBD2,TGCAGTGCTCTCCGGACTAGCGGGAGTTCGGGTGAGCAGTTCTTC,CSALRTSGSSGEQFF
NA,TRBV4-1,TRBJ2-1,TRBD2,TGCGCCAGCAGCCAATTGACTAGCGGGAGTTACAATGAGCAGTTCTTC,CASSQLTSGSYNEQFF
NA,TRBV2,TRBJ2-7,NA,TGTGCCAGCTCTGCGACATATTACGACGAGCAGTACTTC,CASSATYYDEQYF
few,TRBV5-1,TRBJ2-7,TRBD2,TGCGCCAGCAGCTTGTCTCTAGCGGGAGAGGGCGAGCAGTACTTC,CASSLSLAGEGEQYF
NA,TRBV7-2,TRBJ2-1,NA,TGTGCCAGCAGCTTGCGCGGTGTCTCCTACAATGAGCAGTTCTTC,CASSLRGVSYNEQFF
NA,TRBV5-1,TRBJ2-7,NA,TGCGCCAGCAGCTTAGTATCGGCGGGCTCCTACGAGCAGTACTTC,CASSLVSAGSYEQYF
NA,TRBV29-1,TRBJ1-1,NA,TGCAGCGTTGTCCGCGGCCTCGAAGCTTTCTTT,CSVVRGLEAFF
few,TRBV11-3,TRBJ2-1,NA,TGTGCCAGCAGCCGTAGAAGCTCCTACAATGAGCAGTTCTTC,CASSRRSSYNEQFF
NA,TRBV20-1,TRBJ1-2,NA,TGCAGTGCTAGAGTAAGGGATGGGGGCACCCTGTACACCTTC,CSARVRDGGTLYTF
NA,TRBV3-1,TRBJ2-1,TRBD2,TGTGCCAGCAGCCAATTCGTAGGCGGGAGGGGTAACAATGAGCAGTTCTTC,CASSQFVGGRGNNEQFF
NA,TRBV7-6,TRBJ2-2,NA,TGTGCCAGCAGCTTTCTGTCCGGGGAGCTGTTTTTT,CASSFLSGELFF
NA,TRBV15,TRBJ2-3,NA,TGTGCCACCAGCAGAGATCCCCTGCAGGCGACCCCCACAGATACGCAGTATTTT,CATSRDPLQATPTDTQYF
NA,TRBV7-2,TRBJ2-1,NA,TGTGCCAGCAGCTCGACAGGGACTTCAGAGCAGTTCTTC,CASSSTGTSEQFF
NA,TRBV6-2/TRBV6-3,TRBJ2-1,NA,TGTGCCAGCAGCCAGGGAGTGGTCAATGAGCAGTTCTTC,CASSQGVVNEQFF
few,TRBV10-2,TRBJ2-7,NA,TGCGCCAGCAGTGAGAAGTACGAGCAGTACTTC,CASSEKYEQYF
NA,TRBV28,TRBJ2-7,NA,TGTGCCAGCAGTCCACCTTCCCATGGCTACGAGCAGTACTTC,CASSPPSHGYEQYF
NA,TRBV7-2,TRBJ2-5,NA,TGTGCCAGCAGCTTAGTGGTCAGACAAGAGACCCAGTACTTC,CASSLVVRQETQYF
NA,TRBV6-6,TRBJ2-5,TRBD1,TGTGCCAGCGGGGGACAGCAAGAGACCCAGTACTTC,CASGGQQETQYF
NA,TRBV18,TRBJ2-7,NA,TGTGCCAGCTCACCAGGGATCGACTCCTACGAGCAGTACTTC,CASSPGIDSYEQYF
few,TRBV5-1,TRBJ1-1,TRBD1,TGTGCCAGCAGCCTTACAGGGGAAACTGAAGCTTTCTTT,CASSLTGETEAFF
few,TRBV3-1,TRBJ1-1,NA,TGTGCCAGCAGCCAAGATGGGATTAGGGGGAGGCAGGCTTTCTTT,CASSQDGIRGRQAFF
once,TRBV24-1,TRBJ1-5,NA,TGTGCCACCAGTGACCCCCAGGGGAGCGACAATCAGCCCCAGCATTTT,CATSDPQGSDNQPQHF
few,TRBV6-2/TRBV6-3,TRBJ2-7,NA,TGTGCCAGCAGATTGCATGACGGACACCCATACGAGCAGTACTTC,CASRLHDGHPYEQYF
NA,TRBV5-1,TRBJ2-1,TRBD1,TGCGCCAGCAGCTTAGACCGGGACAGGGGTGTCAATGAGCAGTTCTTC,CASSLDRDRGVNEQFF
NA,TRBV12-3/TRBV12-4,TRBJ1-4,NA,TGTGCCGGCAGCCAAGGGCTAGAAAAACTGTTTTTT,CAGSQGLEKLFF
NA,TRBV20-1,TRBJ1-1,NA,TGCAGTGCTAGAGATATAGGGGGCACTGAAGCTTTCTTT,CSARDIGGTEAFF
NA,TRBV12-3/TRBV12-4,TRBJ1-2,TRBD1,TGTGCCAGCAGTTCCCCGGGACAGGGAGCTAACTATGGCTACACCTTC,CASSSPGQGANYGYTF
NA,TRBV20-1,TRBJ2-1,TRBD1,TGCAGTGCGACGGGACAGGGCGGTAGGAATGAGCAGTTCTTC,CSATGQGGRNEQFF
few,TRBV28,TRBJ2-3,NA,TGTGCCAGCAGTTTAGAGGGGCGGTTATTGACGCAGTATTTT,CASSLEGRLLTQYF
once,TRBV7-3,TRBJ2-3,TRBD2,TGTGCCAGCAGCTTAGTTTATAGCGGGAGGATGCCAGATACGCAGTATTTT,CASSLVYSGRMPDTQYF
few,TRBV12-3/TRBV12-4,TRBJ2-7,NA,TGTGCCAGCAGCCCTCGACAGAGCTCCTACGAGCAGTACTTC,CASSPRQSSYEQYF
NA,TRBV30,TRBJ2-2,NA,TGTGCCTGGAGCCAAAGGTTCGGGATGTTCACCGGGGAGCTGTTTTTT,CAWSQRFGMFTGELFF
once,TRBV12-3/TRBV12-4,TRBJ2-2,NA,TGTGCCGGGCTGAGGGACCGGGAGCTGTTTTTT,CAGLRDRELFF
NA,TRBV4-3,TRBJ2-4,NA,TGCGCCAGCAGCCAAGAATCGACCCCTCTAGCCAAAAACATTCAGTACTTC,CASSQESTPLAKNIQYF
NA,TRBV29-1,TRBJ2-3,NA,TGCAGCGTTGAAGAAAGGCGACTCTCAGATACGCAGTATTTT,CSVEERRLSDTQYF
NA,TRBV9,TRBJ1-2,NA,TGTGCCAGCAGAGCCGGGAGCGGCTATGGCTACACCTTC,CASRAGSGYGYTF
NA,TRBV10-3,TRBJ2-3,NA,TGTGCCATCAGTGAGTCGGCCTCAAGTTCCACAGATACGCAGTATTTT,CAISESASSSTDTQYF
NA,TRBV10-1,TRBJ2-7,NA,TGCGCCAGCAGTGAACTGCGGTCCTACGAGCAGTACTTC,CASSELRSYEQYF
NA,TRBV6-6,TRBJ1-6,NA,TGTGCCAGCAGTCGACGGCGGCTTGAGGATAATTCACCCCTCCACTTT,CASSRRRLEDNSPLHF
NA,TRBV5-1,TRBJ2-5,TRBD2,TGCGCCAGCAGCTTTTCCGCGGGAGAAGAGACCCAGTACTTC,CASSFSAGEETQYF
few,TRBV6-1,TRBJ2-5,TRBD2,TGTGCCAGCATGGTAACTAGCGGGGAGACCCAGTACTTC,CASMVTSGETQYF
NA,TRBV20-1,TRBJ2-3,TRBD2,TGCAGTGCTAGAGTTGCGGGAGTGGGAGATACGCAGTATTTT,CSARVAGVGDTQYF
NA,TRBV7-2,TRBJ2-1,NA,TGTGCCAGCAGCTCCTTGGGCGGGCGGGTCTCCTACAATGAGCAGTTCTTC,CASSSLGGRVSYNEQFF
NA,TRBV29-1,TRBJ1-2,NA,TGCAGCGTTTGGGGTCGTTATGGCTACACCTTC,CSVWGRYGYTF
few,TRBV29-1,TRBJ1-5,NA,TGCAGCGTTGATAACGGGGCCCCACAGGACCCCTTCGATCAGCCCCAGCATTTT,CSVDNGAPQDPFDQPQHF
NA,TRBV2,TRBJ2-7,NA,TGTGCCAGCAGTGAAGCGCTTCAATCCAGCGAGCAGTACTTC,CASSEALQSSEQYF
NA,TRBV7-9,TRBJ2-7,NA,TGTGCCAGCAGCTTGGATGGGGCAGGCGGGACGGGCTACGAGCAGTACTTC,CASSLDGAGGTGYEQYF
once,TRBV7-2,TRBJ2-3,TRBD2,TGTGCCAGCAGCTTATCGGGACTAGAGTCCGATACGCAGTATTTT,CASSLSGLESDTQYF
NA,TRBV29-1,TRBJ1-1,NA,TGCAGCGTTGAGGCACTGAACACTGAAGCTTTCTTT,CSVEALNTEAFF
NA,TRBV6-1,TRBJ2-5,NA,TGTGCCAGCAGTGTGGAGGCGACTCAAGAGACCCAGTACTTC,CASSVEATQETQYF